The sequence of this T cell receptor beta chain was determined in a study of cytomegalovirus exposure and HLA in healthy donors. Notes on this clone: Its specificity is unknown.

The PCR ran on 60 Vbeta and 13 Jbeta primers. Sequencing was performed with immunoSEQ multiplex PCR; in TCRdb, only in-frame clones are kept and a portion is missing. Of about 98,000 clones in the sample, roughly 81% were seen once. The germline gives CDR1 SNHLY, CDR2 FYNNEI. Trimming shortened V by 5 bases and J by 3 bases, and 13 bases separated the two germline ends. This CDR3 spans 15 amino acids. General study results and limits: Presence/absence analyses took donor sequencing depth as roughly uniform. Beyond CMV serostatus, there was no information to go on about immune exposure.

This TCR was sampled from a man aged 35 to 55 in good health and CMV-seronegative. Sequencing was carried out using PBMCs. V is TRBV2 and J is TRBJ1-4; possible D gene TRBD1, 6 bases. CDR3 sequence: CASSWGQSPNEKLFF. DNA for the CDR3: TGTGCCAGCAGTTGGGGGCAGTCTCCTAATGAAAAACTGTTTTTT.